Below, one T cell receptor (beta chain) is given with its context. The CDR3 consists of 13 residues. The V and J ends lost 5 bases and 4 bases respectively, with 11 bases between them. Germline CDR1 and CDR2: MDHEN and SYDVKM. This specimen belongs to a study of shared clonotypes between healthy human individuals. Whole-study context: The plates for each donor numbered three CD4 naive, three CD4 memory, two CD8 naive and one CD8 memory.

Sequenced by immunoSEQ multiplex PCR; TCRdb stores in-frame clones only, minus some. The sample contains hundreds of thousands of clones, over 70% of which appear only once. The genes are TRBV28 and TRBJ1-2; the D is unclear. This TCR was recovered from a young man in good health. Sequences were obtained from memory CD4+ T cells sorted from blood. Subset here: CD45RA-negative fraction. For the CDR3, the DNA is TGTGCCAGCAGTGGGAGTTCCTTCTATGGCTACACCTTC. It codes for CASSGSSFYGYTF.